This T cell receptor (beta chain) was retrieved from a study of follicular helper T cells after annual influenza vaccination. Sequencing was performed with immunoSEQ multiplex PCR; in TCRdb, only in-frame clones are kept and a portion is missing. The sample lists around 6,200 clones, 80% to 90% seen once, with roughly 0.54% in the top ten. Per germline, CDR1 SGHNT and CDR2 YYREEE (reference sequence). V lost 4 bases to trimming and J lost 4 bases; unmatched junction nucleotides: 4. The CDR3 is 15 residues long. Time point here: 2015-2016 season, 7 days after influenza vaccination. Sequenced here: CXCR5- memory CD4+ T cells sorted from blood, sampled 7 days after influenza vaccination. This chain connects TRBV5-4 to TRBJ2-1; 11 bases match TRBD2. This clonotype was sampled from an adult who received the influenza vaccine. CDR3 sequence reads: CASSPVAGGYNEQFF. The CDR3 DNA follows: TGTGCCAGCAGCCCCGTAGCGGGGGGGTACAATGAGCAGTTCTTC.